This is a list of T cell receptor beta chains from one sample in a study of T cell responses to AZD1222 COVID-19 vaccine. Profiling relied on immunoSEQ multiplex PCR, and the TCRdb table lists in-frame clones only, not all of them. The sample gives roughly 200,000 clones, more than 90% of which show up once; 3.6% is in the top ten. Sequences were derived from peripheral blood, sampled 28 days after the second dose of the MenACWY control vaccine. These receptors were collected from an adult who received the MenACWY meningococcal vaccine as a control. Both conserved end residues are part of each CDR3. The order of the fields is V gene, D gene, clone size, J gene, CDR3 protein, CDR3 DNA. The D gene is left open where the match is weak. Clone size, where shown, is once, few, many, or a class for clones that have expanded.

>TRBV30|TRBD2|NA|TRBJ2-5
CAWSVRAGGGETQYF
TGTGCCTGGAGTGTAAGAGCGGGAGGAGGGGAGACCCAGTACTTC
>TRBV6-4|TRBD1|NA|TRBJ2-3
CASSGYRGPGTDTQYF
TGTGCCAGCAGTGGCTACAGGGGGCCCGGCACAGATACGCAGTATTTT
>TRBV6-2/TRBV6-3|NA|NA|TRBJ2-7
CASSPFDEQYF
TGTGCCAGCAGCCCGTTTGACGAGCAGTACTTC
>TRBV29-1|NA|NA|TRBJ2-1
CSARLRYNEQFF
TGCAGCGCCCGACTTCGCTACAATGAGCAGTTCTTC
>TRBV11-2|TRBD2|NA|TRBJ2-7
CASSPTGGDYYGYEQYF
TGTGCCAGCAGCCCCACGGGGGGGGATTATTACGGGTACGAGCAGTACTTC
>TRBV6-1|TRBD2|NA|TRBJ2-1
CASSEAGDYYNEQFF
TGTGCCAGCAGTGAAGCCGGGGACTACTACAATGAGCAGTTCTTC
>TRBV30|NA|once|TRBJ2-3
CAWSVPGDSTDTQYF
TGTGCCTGGAGTGTACCCGGGGATAGCACAGATACGCAGTATTTT
>TRBV5-6|NA|NA|TRBJ2-7
CASSLSSLGKQYF
TGTGCCAGCAGCTTATCCTCCTTGGGCAAGCAGTACTTC
>TRBV19|TRBD1|NA|TRBJ2-1
CASKMGQGVYEQFF
TGTGCCAGTAAAATGGGACAGGGTGTATATGAGCAGTTCTTC
>TRBV7-2|NA|NA|TRBJ2-5
CASSLMSSGADRREYF
TGTGCCAGCAGCTTAATGTCATCAGGGGCCGATAGACGGGAGTACTTC
>TRBV5-6|NA|NA|TRBJ1-5
CASSSYAPGQPQHF
TGTGCCAGCAGCTCTTATGCGCCCGGTCAGCCCCAGCATTTT
>TRBV9|NA|few|TRBJ2-1
CASSVERSDNEQFF
TGTGCCAGCAGCGTAGAAAGGTCTGACAATGAGCAGTTCTTC
>TRBV19|NA|NA|TRBJ1-1
CASSIPYRMGGTEAFF
TGTGCCAGTAGTATCCCCTACCGTATGGGGGGGACTGAAGCTTTCTTT
>TRBV9|TRBD1|NA|TRBJ2-7
CASSRSGSTGTYEQYF
TGTGCCAGCAGCCGCTCCGGTTCGACAGGGACCTACGAGCAGTACTTC
>TRBV27|NA|NA|TRBJ2-7
CASSLPPYEQYF
TGTGCCAGCAGTTTACCGCCCTACGAGCAGTACTTC
>TRBV25-1|NA|NA|TRBJ2-7
CASSHEGARSYEQYF
TGTGCCAGCAGTCACGAGGGTGCCCGTTCCTACGAGCAGTACTTC
>TRBV5-6|TRBD1|NA|TRBJ1-2
CASSLDRGRRGYTF
TGTGCCAGCAGCTTGGACAGGGGGCGGCGGGGCTACACCTTC
>TRBV19|NA|NA|TRBJ2-7
CASSIGTAANEQYF
TGTGCCAGTAGCATCGGGACGGCGGCTAACGAGCAGTACTTC